This TCR beta chain comes out of a study of cytomegalovirus exposure and HLA in healthy donors. Findings and caveats of the study: Later on, an analysis tied approximately 15,000 TCR beta sequences to HLA alleles at 0.05 false discovery rate. According to the study, 160 or so TCR beta chains were cytomegalovirus-associated.

Comment on this clone: No antigen is known for it.

The PCR used 60 Vbeta and 13 Jbeta primers. Original data processing: Per a later analysis, the number of unique TCR beta chains was some 80 million, of which roughly 11 million were shared. Profiled with immunoSEQ multiplex PCR; TCRdb holds only in-frame clones, not every one. V and J calls and clone size follow that table, whereas D and trimming were derived from the DNA. The top ten clones hold over 1.5% of a sample with roughly 120,000 clones, 15% to 19% of them seen once. This CDR3 has 12 amino acids. Germline V gene lookup returns CDR1 LNHDA and CDR2 SQIVND (reference sequence). V was cut by 9 bases and J by 0 bases, with 6 bases left in between. The study sampled nominally healthy donors, though unrecorded immune exposures were likely.

The receptor's source is a woman younger than 35 in good health and CMV-seronegative. The specimen sequenced was PBMCs. This chain uses TRBV19 with TRBJ1-5; unclear D gene. The CDR3 loop reads CASQNSNQPQHF. DNA of the CDR3: TGTGCCAGCCAAAATAGCAATCAGCCCCAGCATTTT.